This T cell receptor (beta chain) comes out of a study of T-cell reconstitution after alpha-beta-depleted transplantation in children. There are many counts of this clonotype. Unique molecular identifiers were built into the TCRbeta library. TCRdb re-called the PCR reads through MiXCR, storing one row per CDR3 protein. The sample carries hundreds of thousands of distinct CDR3 sequences, about 12% recorded once. The trim removed 4 bases at V and 5 bases at J, leaving 3 bases unmatched. This CDR3 region has 15 residues. The germline V gene has CDR1 LGHNA and CDR2 YSLEER. The sequences come from PBMCs from the stem cell graft donor, collected from the stem cell graft. This sequence joins TRBV4-3 and TRBJ2-1; 12 bases are a match to TRBD2. This clonotype originated in a human donor who donated a stem cell graft to a child with acute lymphoblastic leukemia. CDR3: CASSRRLAGDNEQFF. As DNA, the CDR3 is TGCGCCAGCAGCCGAAGACTAGCGGGGGACAATGAGCAGTTCTTC.